The 9 T cell receptor beta chains presented below share a single source sample, sequenced in a study of cytomegalovirus exposure and HLA in healthy donors. Sequenced by immunoSEQ multiplex PCR; TCRdb stores in-frame clones only, minus some. The sample shows roughly 280,000 clones, approximately 86% of them seen only once. The sample consisted of PBMCs. All receptors come from a woman under 30 in good health and CMV-seronegative.

CDR3 sequence: CAWSGLRTGGGSEKLFF. The CDR3 DNA follows: TGTGCCTGGAGTGGCCTCCGGACAGGGGGCGGGAGTGAAAAACTGTTTTTT. The chain employs TRBV30 and TRBJ1-4; 11 nucleotides align to TRBD1. Germline-derived CDR1 and CDR2 are GTSNPN and SVGIG (reference sequence). Trimming at V came to 1 base and at J to 7 bases, leaving 11 bases not matched to a gene. The CDR3 runs 17 residues.

The chain couples TRBV14 to TRBJ1-2; TRBD1 is a possible D gene (6 bases). The CDR3 runs to 14 residues. Trimming cost V 0 bases and J 4 bases, with 9 bases left between them. Germline V CDR1 and CDR2: SGHDN, FVKESK. The CDR3 reads CASSQEGTTYGYTF. DNA for the CDR3: TGTGCCAGCAGCCAAGAAGGGACAACCTATGGCTACACCTTC.

The V call is TRBV5-1, the J call TRBJ2-5; 11 positions agree with TRBD1. In germline, CDR1 is SGHRS, CDR2 YFSETQ. Trimming removed 4 bases from V and 4 bases from J; junction bases left unmatched: 3. CDR3 size: 14 residues. The CDR3 DNA reads as TGCGCCAGCAGCCTTGGGACAGGGGGAGAGACCCAGTACTTC. Its translation: CASSLGTGGETQYF.

The rearrangement joins TRBV7-9 to TRBJ1-2, with TRBD1 as a possible D gene (6 bases). The germline gives CDR1 SEHNR, CDR2 FQNEAQ (reference sequence). Trimming cost V 1 base and J 11 bases, with 11 bases left between them. The CDR3 runs to 12 residues. The CDR3 coding sequence is TGTGCCAGCAGCTTAGAACAGGGTGGTTACACCTTC. It encodes CASSLEQGGYTF.

This clone was detected only once. The chain joins TRBV5-1 to TRBJ1-1; possible D gene TRBD1, 5 bases. The germline V gene has CDR1 SGHRS and CDR2 YFSETQ. The CDR3 contains 14 residues. Trimming removed 1 base from V and 3 bases from J, with 10 bases in between. Here the CDR3 DNA reads TGCGCCAGCAGCTTGACAGGACCTGACACTGAAGCTTTCTTT. As protein: CASSLTGPDTEAFF.

This clone appeared a single time. The genes are TRBV29-1 and TRBJ2-2, with D possibly matching TRBD2 (6 bases). The germline V gene encodes CDR1 SQVTM and CDR2 ANQGSEA. The CDR3 is 15 amino acids. The germline V and J ends were trimmed by 4 bases and 1 base, with 13 bases remaining between them. CDR3 in DNA: TGCAGCGTTGGTGCGGGGCTCGGGAACACCGGGGAGCTGTTTTTT. This encodes CSVGAGLGNTGELFF.

The chain links TRBV7-9 to TRBJ2-5; TRBD1 is a possible D gene (6 bases). The V end lost 0 bases, the J end lost 5 bases, and 16 bases lay between the germline ends. The CDR3 length is 16 residues. The germline V gene encodes CDR1 SEHNR and CDR2 FQNEAQ (reference sequence). DNA for the CDR3: TGTGCCAGCAGCTTAGCGACGGACAGTCTCGGGGAGACCCAGTACTTC. Translating gives CASSLATDSLGETQYF.

The chain employs TRBV6-1 and TRBJ1-2; 7 bases match TRBD1. The CDR3 extends over 14 amino acids. Germline loops: CDR1 MNHNS, CDR2 SASEGT. The J segment lost 4 bases and the V segment lost 7 bases, leaving 9 bases of the junction unmatched. This chain's CDR3 is CASINEGASYGYTF. Here the CDR3 DNA reads TGTGCCAGCATCAATGAGGGGGCAAGCTATGGCTACACCTTC.

This rearrangement joins TRBV10-3 to TRBJ1-2, with TRBD1 matching over 11 bases. The CDR3 is made up of 13 amino acids. Germline V lookup: CDR1 ENHRY, CDR2 SYGVKD. With V trimmed by 10 bases and J by 8 bases, 9 bases remained unmatched. The CDR3 region has the DNA TGTGCCACCGATGGACAGGGGGCTAGGGGCTACACCTTC. Amino acids: CATDGQGARGYTF.